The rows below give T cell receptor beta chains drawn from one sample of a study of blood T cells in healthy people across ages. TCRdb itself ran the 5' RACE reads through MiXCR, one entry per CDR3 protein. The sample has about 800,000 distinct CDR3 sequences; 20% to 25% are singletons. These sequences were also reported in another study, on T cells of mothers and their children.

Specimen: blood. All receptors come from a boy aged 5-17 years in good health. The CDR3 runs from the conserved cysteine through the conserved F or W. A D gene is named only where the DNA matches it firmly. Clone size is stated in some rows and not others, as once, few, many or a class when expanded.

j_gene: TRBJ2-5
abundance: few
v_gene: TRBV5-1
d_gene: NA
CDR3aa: CASSLGASAQETQYF
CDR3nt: TGCGCCAGCAGCTTGGGGGCCAGCGCCCAAGAGACCCAGTACTTC

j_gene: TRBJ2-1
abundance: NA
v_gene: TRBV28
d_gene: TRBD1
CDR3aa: CASSLSRGHEQFF
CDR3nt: TGTGCCAGCAGTTTGTCCAGGGGGCATGAGCAGTTCTTC

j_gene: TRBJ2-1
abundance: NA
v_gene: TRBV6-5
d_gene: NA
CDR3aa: CASRQGRLNEQFF
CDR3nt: TGTGCCAGCAGGCAGGGACGACTCAATGAGCAGTTCTTC

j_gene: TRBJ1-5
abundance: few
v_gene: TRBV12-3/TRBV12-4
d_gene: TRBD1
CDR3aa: CASSLAGQPSNQPQHF
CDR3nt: TGTGCCAGCAGTTTGGCGGGACAGCCTAGCAATCAGCCCCAGCATTTT

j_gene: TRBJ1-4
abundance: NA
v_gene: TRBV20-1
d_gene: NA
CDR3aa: CSAREGTPKEKLFF
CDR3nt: TGCAGTGCTAGAGAGGGAACTCCGAAAGAAAAACTGTTTTTT

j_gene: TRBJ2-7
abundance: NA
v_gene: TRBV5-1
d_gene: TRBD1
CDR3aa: CASSTGTGGHEQYF
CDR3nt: TGCGCCAGCAGCACTGGGACAGGGGGCCACGAGCAGTACTTC

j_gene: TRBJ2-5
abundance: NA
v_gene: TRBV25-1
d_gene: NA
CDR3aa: CASSAQTGPQETQYF
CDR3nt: TGTGCCAGCAGTGCCCAGACGGGACCCCAAGAGACCCAGTACTTC

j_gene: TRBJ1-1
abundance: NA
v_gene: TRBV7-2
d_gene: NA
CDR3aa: CASSYLFDTEAFF
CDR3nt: TGTGCCAGCAGCTACCTCTTTGACACTGAAGCTTTCTTT

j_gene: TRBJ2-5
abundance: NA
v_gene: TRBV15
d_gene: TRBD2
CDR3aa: CATSTLAGGSETQYF
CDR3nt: TGTGCCACCAGCACCCTAGCGGGGGGATCGGAGACCCAGTACTTC

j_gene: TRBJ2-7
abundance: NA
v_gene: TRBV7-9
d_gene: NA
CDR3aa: CASSLEGGSLAEQYF
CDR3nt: TGTGCCAGCAGCTTAGAGGGCGGGTCCCTGGCCGAGCAGTACTTC

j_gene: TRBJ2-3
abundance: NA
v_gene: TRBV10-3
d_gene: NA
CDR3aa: CAIRQEASTDTQYF
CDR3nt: TGTGCCATCAGACAGGAGGCTAGCACAGATACGCAGTATTTT

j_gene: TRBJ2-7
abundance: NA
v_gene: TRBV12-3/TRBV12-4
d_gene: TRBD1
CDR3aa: CASSYRTGASYEQYF
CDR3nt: TGTGCCAGCAGTTACCGGACAGGGGCCTCCTACGAGCAGTACTTC

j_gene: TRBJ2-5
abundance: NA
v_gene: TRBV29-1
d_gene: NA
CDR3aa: CSVENTPETQYF
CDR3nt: TGCAGCGTTGAAAATACTCCCGAGACCCAGTACTTC

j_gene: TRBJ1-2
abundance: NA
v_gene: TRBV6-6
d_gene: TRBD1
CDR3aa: CASSHTRTGDGYTF
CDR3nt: TGTGCCAGCAGTCACACCCGGACAGGGGATGGCTACACCTTC

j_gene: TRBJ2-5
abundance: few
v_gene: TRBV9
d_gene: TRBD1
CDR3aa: CASSPGQGGERETQYF
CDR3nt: TGTGCCAGCAGCCCAGGACAGGGAGGAGAACGCGAGACCCAGTACTTC

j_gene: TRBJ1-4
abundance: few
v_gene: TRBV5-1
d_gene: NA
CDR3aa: CASSLDPDSATNEKLFF
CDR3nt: TGCGCCAGCAGCTTGGATCCAGATTCGGCAACTAATGAAAAACTGTTTTTT

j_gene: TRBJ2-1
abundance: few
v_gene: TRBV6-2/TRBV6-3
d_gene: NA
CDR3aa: CASSRDVVAEGSYNEQFF
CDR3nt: TGTGCCAGCAGCCGTGATGTGGTGGCGGAGGGCTCCTACAATGAGCAGTTCTTC

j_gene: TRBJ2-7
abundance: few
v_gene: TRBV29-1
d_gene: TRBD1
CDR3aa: CSVDRGPGLYEQYF
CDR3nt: TGCAGCGTGGACAGGGGGCCAGGCCTCTACGAGCAGTACTTC

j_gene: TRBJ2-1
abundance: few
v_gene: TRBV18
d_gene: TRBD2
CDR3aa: CASSPRNSGILANEQFF
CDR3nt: TGTGCCAGCTCACCACGTAATAGCGGGATATTAGCGAATGAGCAGTTCTTC

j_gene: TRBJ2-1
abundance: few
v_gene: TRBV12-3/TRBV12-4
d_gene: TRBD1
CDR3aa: CASSQQGVVYNEQFF
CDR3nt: TGTGCCAGCAGCCAACAGGGGGTAGTCTACAATGAGCAGTTCTTC

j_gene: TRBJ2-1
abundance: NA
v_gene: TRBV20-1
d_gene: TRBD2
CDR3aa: CSAPSLAGGHDEQFF
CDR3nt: TGCAGTGCCCCGTCCCTAGCGGGAGGGCACGATGAGCAGTTCTTC

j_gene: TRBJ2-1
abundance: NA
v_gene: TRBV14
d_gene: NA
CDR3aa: CASSHFDWYNEQFF
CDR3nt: TGTGCCAGCAGCCACTTCGACTGGTACAATGAGCAGTTCTTC

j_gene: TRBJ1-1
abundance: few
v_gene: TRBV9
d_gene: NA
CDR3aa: CASSVVVGRVNTEAFF
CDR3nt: TGTGCCAGCAGCGTAGTTGTGGGGAGGGTGAACACTGAAGCTTTCTTT

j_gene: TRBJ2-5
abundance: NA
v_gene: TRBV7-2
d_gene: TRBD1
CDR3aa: CASSLASTGGGETQYF
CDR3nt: TGTGCCAGCAGCTTAGCGTCGACAGGGGGAGGGGAGACCCAGTACTTC

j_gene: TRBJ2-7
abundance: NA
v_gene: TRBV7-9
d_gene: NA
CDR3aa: CASSRPDSVSTEQYF
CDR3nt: TGTGCCAGCAGCAGACCGGACAGTGTCTCCACCGAGCAGTACTTC

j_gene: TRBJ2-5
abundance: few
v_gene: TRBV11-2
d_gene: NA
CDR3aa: CASSIPQVLGETQYF
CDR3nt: TGTGCCAGCAGCATACCACAGGTCCTGGGAGAGACCCAGTACTTC

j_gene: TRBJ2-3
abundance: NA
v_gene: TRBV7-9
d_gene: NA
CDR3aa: CASSLHPDTQYF
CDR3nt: TGTGCCAGCAGCCTGCACCCAGATACGCAGTATTTT

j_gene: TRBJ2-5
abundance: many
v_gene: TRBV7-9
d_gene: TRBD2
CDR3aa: CASSLAGLAGETQYF
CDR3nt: TGCGCCAGCAGCTTGGCCGGGCTAGCGGGAGAGACCCAGTACTTC

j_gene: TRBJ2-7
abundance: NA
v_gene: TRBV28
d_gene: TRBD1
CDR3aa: CASSFRTGDEQYF
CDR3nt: TGTGCCAGCAGTTTCAGGACAGGGGACGAGCAGTACTTC

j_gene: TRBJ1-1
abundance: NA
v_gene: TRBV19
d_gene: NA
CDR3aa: CASSIRTENTEAFF
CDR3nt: TGTGCCAGTAGTATCCGGACAGAGAACACTGAAGCTTTCTTT

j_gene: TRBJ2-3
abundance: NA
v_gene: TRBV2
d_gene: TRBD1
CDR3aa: CASRETGTAADTQYF
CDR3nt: TGTGCCAGCAGAGAAACCGGGACAGCGGCAGATACGCAGTATTTT

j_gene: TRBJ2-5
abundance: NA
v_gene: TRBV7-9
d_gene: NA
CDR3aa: CASSPTTLGETQYF
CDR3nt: TGTGCCAGCAGCCCAACGACCCTGGGGGAGACCCAGTACTTC

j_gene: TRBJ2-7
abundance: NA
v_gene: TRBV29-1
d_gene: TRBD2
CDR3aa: CSGTTGILAGGLYEQYF
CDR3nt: TGCAGCGGGACTACAGGGATTCTAGCGGGAGGACTTTACGAGCAGTACTTC

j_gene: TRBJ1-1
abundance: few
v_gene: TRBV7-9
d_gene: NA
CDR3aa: CASSLPHTEAFF
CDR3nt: TGTGCCAGCAGCTTACCCCACACTGAAGCTTTCTTT